This T cell receptor (beta chain) was recovered during a study of regulatory T cells in long-lasting Graves disease. The CDR3 sequence is 15 residues long. Germline values: CDR1 LNHDA, CDR2 SQIVND (reference sequence). V lost 5 bases and J 0 bases, leaving 12 bases between the germline ends. The table lists this clonotype with a few counts. Construction of TCR beta libraries relied on iRepertoire HTBI primers and on Arm-PCR targeting CDR3 regions. TCRdb fed the multiplex PCR reads into MiXCR, producing one record per CDR3 protein. The sample has hundreds of thousands of distinct CDR3 sequences, roughly 15% seen once; the top ten hold about 17%. Time point reported: newly diagnosed GD, antithyroid drugs for less than 3 months. Scientists built the TCR library using RNA that was extracted from PBMCs. Investigators report Graves' disease was diagnosed under American Thyroid Association guidelines. Enrollment of patients was through an endocrinology department in Xi'an, China.

A further study also used this sample, focusing on T cells in Graves' hyperthyroidism and ophthalmopathy. That investigation notes: Patients having uncontrolled infection, another autoimmune disease, pregnancy or lactation were not included.

The clonotype was recovered from a woman aged 25-40 years with Graves disease. This sample comprised peripheral blood mononuclear cells (PBMCs), obtained at new diagnosis, from a patient treated with antithyroid drugs. This rearrangement joins TRBV19 to TRBJ2-3; D call uncertain. The CDR3 DNA reads TGTGCCAGTAGTGTACAGCGCTCTAGCACAGATACGCAGTATTTT. It codes for CASSVQRSSTDTQYF. The whole variable domain, filled in from reference TRBV19 and TRBJ2-3, reads DGGITQSPKYLFRKEGQNVTLSCEQNLNHDAMYWYRQDPGQGLRLIYYSQIVNDFQKGDIAEGYSVSREKKESFPLTVTSAQKNPTAFYLCASSVQRSSTDTQYFGPGTRLTVL.